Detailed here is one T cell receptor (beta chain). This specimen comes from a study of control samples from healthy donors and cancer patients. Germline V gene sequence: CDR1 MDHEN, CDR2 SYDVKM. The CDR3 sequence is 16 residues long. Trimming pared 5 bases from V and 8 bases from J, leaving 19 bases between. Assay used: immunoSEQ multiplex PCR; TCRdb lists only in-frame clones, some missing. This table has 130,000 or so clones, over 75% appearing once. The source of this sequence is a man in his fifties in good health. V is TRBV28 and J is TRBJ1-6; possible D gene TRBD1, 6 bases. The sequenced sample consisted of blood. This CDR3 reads CASSQNGTPIDSPLHF. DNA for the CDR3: TGTGCCAGCAGTCAAAACGGGACACCTATCGATTCACCCCTCCACTTT.